This paragraph reports one TCR beta chain. Germline V CDR1 and CDR2: ENHRY, SYGVKD. CDR3 length: 15 residues. The trim removed 3 bases at V and 3 bases at J, leaving 6 bases unmatched. This record belongs to a study of blood T cell repertoires in COVID-19. Sequencing used immunoSEQ multiplex PCR; TCRdb keeps in-frame clones, though not all of them. The profile shows approximately 300,000 clones, more than 75% of them singletons. The chain employs TRBV10-3 and TRBJ1-2; 8 nucleotides agree with TRBD1. This receptor was taken from a woman in her forties or fifties with acute or convalescent COVID-19. Input material: peripheral blood. CDR3 protein: CAISDPGQDHYGYTF. CDR3 nucleotides: TGTGCCATCAGTGACCCGGGACAGGATCACTATGGCTACACCTTC.